This record covers a single T cell receptor beta chain. This CDR3 spans 14 amino acids. CDR1 is GTSNPN, CDR2 SVGIG, per germline (reference sequence). With V trimmed by 2 bases and J by 2 bases, 6 bases remained unmatched. TCRdb itself ran the 5' RACE reads through MiXCR, one entry per CDR3 protein. In the table there are just under 350,000 distinct CDR3 sequences, over 12% of which are singletons. The entry originates in a study of CD8 T cells in ankylosing spondylitis. This chain uses TRBV30 with TRBJ2-7; 7 bases agree with TRBD2. The TCR was taken from a male donor with ankylosing spondylitis or in good health (not recorded which). The sequencing sample was made of blood, either unsorted or a sorted T cell fraction (not recorded which). In DNA, the CDR3 is TGTGCCTGGAGTAGAGGCGGGGGTGCCTACGAGCAGTACTTC. Residues: CAWSRGGGAYEQYF.